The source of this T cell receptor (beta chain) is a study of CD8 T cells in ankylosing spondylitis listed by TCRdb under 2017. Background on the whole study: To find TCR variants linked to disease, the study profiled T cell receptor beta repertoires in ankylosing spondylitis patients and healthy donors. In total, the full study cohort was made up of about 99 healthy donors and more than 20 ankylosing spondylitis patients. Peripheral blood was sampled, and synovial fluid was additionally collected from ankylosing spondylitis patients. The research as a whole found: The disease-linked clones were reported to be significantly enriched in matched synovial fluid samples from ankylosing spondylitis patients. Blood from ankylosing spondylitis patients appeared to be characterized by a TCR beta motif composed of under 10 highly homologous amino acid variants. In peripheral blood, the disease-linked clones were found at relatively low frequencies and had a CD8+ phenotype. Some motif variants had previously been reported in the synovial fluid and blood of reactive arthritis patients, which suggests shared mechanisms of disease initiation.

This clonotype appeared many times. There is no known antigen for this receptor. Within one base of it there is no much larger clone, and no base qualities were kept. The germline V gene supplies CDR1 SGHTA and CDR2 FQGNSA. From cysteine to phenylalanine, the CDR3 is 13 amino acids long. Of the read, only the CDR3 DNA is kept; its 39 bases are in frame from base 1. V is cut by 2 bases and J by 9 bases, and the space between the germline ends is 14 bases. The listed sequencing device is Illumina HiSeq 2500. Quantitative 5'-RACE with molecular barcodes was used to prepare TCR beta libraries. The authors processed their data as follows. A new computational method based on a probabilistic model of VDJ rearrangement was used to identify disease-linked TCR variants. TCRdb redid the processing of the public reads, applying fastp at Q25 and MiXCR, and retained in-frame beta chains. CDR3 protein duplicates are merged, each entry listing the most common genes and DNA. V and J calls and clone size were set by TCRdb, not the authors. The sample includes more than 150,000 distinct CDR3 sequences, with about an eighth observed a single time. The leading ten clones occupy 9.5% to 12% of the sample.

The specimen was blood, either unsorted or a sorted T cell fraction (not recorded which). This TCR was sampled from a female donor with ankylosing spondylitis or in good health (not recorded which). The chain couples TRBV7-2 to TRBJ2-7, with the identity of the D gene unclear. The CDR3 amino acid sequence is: CASSLSAADGQYF. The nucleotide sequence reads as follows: TGTGCCAGCAGCTTATCTGCGGCTGATGGGCAGTACTTC.